This TCR beta chain is from a study of patients with pleural tuberculosis. This clonotype appeared many times. V shed 4 bases and J shed 4 bases, with 13 bases lying between them. Germline V gene lookup returns CDR1 LGHNA and CDR2 YNFKEQ. The CDR3 spans 14 residues. MiXCR, applied by TCRdb to the reads, yields one record per CDR3 protein. The data contain around 54,000 distinct CDR3 sequences, around 7% of them singletons. This receptor was obtained from a human donor with pleural tuberculosis. The chain joins TRBV4-2 to TRBJ2-5; a possible D gene is TRBD1 (6 bases). The chain's CDR3 is CASSLTAGAETQYF. The CDR3 region has the DNA TGTGCCAGCAGCCTGACCGCAGGGGCAGAGACCCAGTACTTC.